Presented here are 10 T cell receptor beta chains from one specimen sequenced in a study of CXCR3-negative and CXCR3-positive naive CD8 T cells. No antigen has been assigned to these receptors. Regarding the study as a whole: Naive cells with CXCR3 showed TRB CDR3s that were more hydrophobic than those in CXCR3-negative naive cells.

5' RACE that incorporated UMI labels was used to prepare the TRB cDNA libraries. TCRdb reprocessed the 5' RACE reads, with one entry per CDR3 protein and no DNA. This sample's table has around 150,000 distinct CDR3 sequences. Specimen: naive CXCR3+ CD8+ T cells from blood. The sample's subset: CD45RO-CCR7+CD27+CD95- naive CD8+ T cells expressing CXCR3 (TNR3+). The receptors come from a human donor in good health. Some clones in this sample may be carry-over from other donors' samples.

The V and J genes are TRBV2 and TRBJ2-1; absent DNA, TCRdb's TRBD2 call cannot be checked. Germline V gene data show CDR1 as SNHLY and CDR2 as FYNNEI. The CDR3 has 15 residues. The chain's CDR3 is CASVGDSGSYNEQFF.

The chain carries TRBV19 and TRBJ1-1; TCRdb's D gene call, TRBD1, goes unchecked for lack of DNA. This CDR3 contains 15 residues. Germline V gene sequence: CDR1 LNHDA, CDR2 SQIVND (reference sequence). The CDR3 loop reads CASSQFGQANTEAFF.

The chain joins TRBV15 to TRBJ1-1; TCRdb returns TRBD1, unconfirmable since there is no DNA. Germline CDR1 is LNHNV and CDR2 is YYDKDF (reference sequence). The CDR3 contains 13 residues. The CDR3 region is CATSSRGNTEAFF.

V gene TRBV7-9 combines with J gene TRBJ2-1; there is no DNA to check the TCRdb D call of TRBD1. CDR1 is SEHNR, CDR2 FQNEAQ, per germline (reference sequence). CDR3 length equals 15 residues. CDR3: CASSLLQGPLTEQFF.

The V gene is TRBV19, the J gene TRBJ2-3; TCRdb indicates TRBD1, and absent DNA this call remains unverified. The CDR3 is 14 residues long. Germline V gene sequence: CDR1 LNHDA, CDR2 SQIVND (reference sequence). The CDR3 is CASSPARGADTQYF.

The rearrangement links TRBV9 to TRBJ1-2; the TCRdb call, TRBD1, lacks DNA for checking. Looked up from germline, CDR1 is SGDLS and CDR2 is YYNGEE. This CDR3 spans 15 amino acids. The CDR3 spells CASSVGTADSYGYTF. Full variable domain (rest looked up from reference TRBV9 and TRBJ1-2): DSGVTQTPKHLITATGQRVTLRCSPRSGDLSVYWYQQSLDQGLQFLIQYYNGEERAKGNILERFSAQQFPDLHSELNLSSLELGDSALYFCASSVGTADSYGYTFGSGTRLTVV.

The chain uses TRBV5-1 and TRBJ1-2; TCRdb gives TRBD1 as the D gene, but with no DNA this cannot be confirmed. This CDR3 has 14 residues. CDR1 is SGHRS and CDR2 is YFSETQ in the germline V gene. The CDR3: CASSSKTGDYGYTF.

CDR3 in amino acids: CSVEKGPRNEQYF. The rearrangement uses TRBV29-1 and TRBJ2-7; with no DNA, the TCRdb D assignment of TRBD2 cannot be verified. This CDR3 has 13 amino acids. Germline CDR1 is SQVTM and CDR2 is ANQGSEA.

The chain links TRBV5-1 to TRBJ2-7; TCRdb's assignment of TRBD1 cannot be checked, as there is no DNA. CDR3 length equals 14 residues. CDR1 and CDR2 from the germline V gene are SGHRS and YFSETQ. The CDR3 loop is CASSPGTGPHEQYF.

This rearrangement joins TRBV29-1 to TRBJ1-3; there is no DNA to check the TCRdb D call of TRBD1. This CDR3 is 14 amino acids long. Germline values: CDR1 SQVTM, CDR2 ANQGSEA. CDR3 sequence reads: CSVEITGAGNTIYF.